Shown below are 29 T cell receptor beta chains from a single sample sequenced in a study of shared clonotypes between healthy human individuals. Measured with immunoSEQ multiplex PCR; TCRdb has only the in-frame clones, and not every one. This repertoire shows hundreds of thousands of clones, about three quarters found once; its top ten account for 1.8%. Sequencing used memory CD4+ T cells sorted from blood. Subset reported: CD45RA-negative fraction. The receptors shown here come from a woman in her 30s in good health.

This clone appeared once. V and J are TRBV20-1 and TRBJ2-5; D is undetermined. Trimming cost V 6 bases and J 11 bases, with 13 bases left between them. The V gene's germline CDR1 is DFQATT and CDR2 SNEGSKA (reference sequence). The CDR3 spans 10 residues. The CDR3 nucleotides read TGCAGTGCCAGTATGAGCCCACAGTACTTC. Translating it yields CSASMSPQYF.

This rearrangement joins TRBV7-2 to TRBJ1-5, with D unclear. V was shortened by 5 bases and J by 6 bases, with 14 bases between the two germline ends. CDR3 size: 14 residues. CDR1 is SGHTA, CDR2 FQGNSA, per germline. CDR3 sequence: CASSPYNQAQPQHF. The CDR3 nucleotides are TGTGCCAGCAGCCCATATAATCAGGCTCAGCCCCAGCATTTT. Variable domain in full (rest from reference TRBV7-2 and TRBJ1-5): GAGVSQSPSNKVTEKGKDVELRCDPISGHTALYWYRQSLGQGLEFLIYFQGNSAPDKSGLPSDRFSAERTGGSVSTLTIQRTQQEDSAVYLCASSPYNQAQPQHFGDGTRLSIL.

V is TRBV7-3 and J is TRBJ2-5, with 7 nucleotides matching TRBD1. This CDR3 has 16 residues. After removal of 4 bases from V and 4 bases from J, the junction contained 12 bases not matched to a gene. Germline V gives CDR1 SGHTA, CDR2 FQGTGA. The CDR3 here is CASSSTGALHGETQYF. As DNA, the CDR3 is TGTGCCAGCAGCTCCACAGGGGCCCTCCACGGAGAGACCCAGTACTTC.

The CDR3 loop reads CASSLRTSGSPGVQETQYF. The CDR3 region has the DNA TGTGCCAGCAGTTTAAGGACTAGCGGGAGTCCAGGAGTCCAAGAGACCCAGTACTTC. The rearrangement uses TRBV28 and TRBJ2-5, with TRBD2 matching 13 bases. From germline, CDR1 is MDHEN and CDR2 SYDVKM. The CDR3 covers 19 residues. The V and J ends lost 2 bases and 1 base, in that order; junction bases with no gene match: 10.

The chain joins TRBV6-1 to TRBJ1-5; possible D gene TRBD1, 5 bases. This CDR3 comprises 14 residues. Trimming cost V 6 bases and J 3 bases, with 12 bases left between them. Germline V lookup: CDR1 MNHNS, CDR2 SASEGT. CDR3 sequence (DNA): TGTGCCAGCAGATACAGGATTCCCAATCAGCCCCAGCATTTT. Protein product: CASRYRIPNQPQHF.

The CDR3 loop reads CASSRRDPYEQYF. CDR3 sequence (DNA): TGTGCCAGCAGCAGGCGGGACCCCTACGAGCAGTACTTC. The rearrangement uses TRBV21-1 and TRBJ2-7; TRBD2 was called by the table and not checked on the DNA. TRBV21-1 is given as a pseudogene. The CDR3 is 13 amino acids.

V gene TRBV5-4 combines with J gene TRBJ2-7; D gene unclear. With 1 base removed from V and 3 bases from J, the gap between germline ends came to 20 bases. Looked up from germline, CDR1 is SGHNT and CDR2 is YYREEE (reference sequence). This CDR3 spans 17 amino acids. The CDR3, as DNA: TGTGCCAGCAGCTTGTTCGGGCGATCCCCAACTCACTACGAGCAGTACTTC. Amino acids: CASSLFGRSPTHYEQYF.

The J gene is TRBJ1-5, the V gene TRBV4-1, with 11 bases lining up with TRBD1. Trimming removed 4 bases from V and 4 bases from J; junction bases left unmatched: 12. The CDR3 is 18 amino acids. In germline, CDR1 is MGHRA, CDR2 YSYEKL. CDR3 DNA sequence: TGCGCCAGCAGCCGGGATGGACAGGGGGCAATGGGGAATCAGCCCCAGCATTTT. Its translation is CASSRDGQGAMGNQPQHF.

This chain uses TRBV5-1 with TRBJ1-2; possible D gene TRBD1, 5 bases. Germline V gene lookup returns CDR1 SGHRS and CDR2 YFSETQ. The CDR3 runs 13 residues. Deletions cut 4 bases from V and 6 bases from J, with 13 bases between. CDR3 coding DNA: TGCGCCAGCAGCCAGCAGGGATCGGATGGCTACACCTTC. Its translation: CASSQQGSDGYTF. Based on the CDR3 plus reference TRBV5-1 and TRBJ1-2, the full variable domain is KAGVTQTPRYLIKTRGQQVTLSCSPISGHRSVSWYQQTPGQGLQFLFEYFSETQRNKGNFPGRFSGRQFSNSRSEMNVSTLELGDSALYLCASSQQGSDGYTFGSGTRLTVV.

The chain is built from TRBV23-1 and TRBJ2-1; D gene unclear. TRBV23-1 is recorded as an ORF, its role being uncertain. Trimming removed 3 bases from V and 0 bases from J, with 18 bases in between. The CDR3 runs 18 residues. The DNA of the CDR3 is TGCGCCAGCAGTCAGCTACCTCCTAGGGCGAGCTCCTACAATGAGCAGTTCTTC. Protein: CASSQLPPRASSYNEQFF.

V gene TRBV28 combines with J gene TRBJ2-7, with unresolved D. From germline, CDR1 is MDHEN and CDR2 SYDVKM. Between the trimmed V and J ends, which lost 8 bases and 1 base, there was a span of 12 bases. This CDR3 has 13 amino acids. Here the CDR3 reads CASRRTASYEQYF. CDR3 nucleotide sequence: TGTGCCAGCCGAAGGACCGCGTCCTACGAGCAGTACTTC.

This clone was seen more than once but under ten times. This rearrangement joins TRBV2 to TRBJ2-2; D may be TRBD2 (6 bases). Germline V lookup: CDR1 SNHLY, CDR2 FYNNEI. With 4 bases removed from V and 2 bases from J, the gap between germline ends came to 11 bases. This CDR3 is 15 amino acids long. The CDR3 spells CASSVRAGNTGELFF. For the CDR3, the DNA is TGTGCCAGCAGTGTGAGGGCGGGAAACACCGGGGAGCTGTTTTTT. Supplemented by reference TRBV2 and TRBJ2-2, the full variable domain reads EPEVTQTPSHQVTQMGQEVILRCVPISNHLYFYWYRQILGQKVEFLVSFYNNEISEKSEIFDDQFSVERPDGSNFTLKIRSTKLEDSAMYFCASSVRAGNTGELFFGEGSRLTVL.

This chain uses TRBV6-5 with TRBJ2-7; 9 bases are a match to TRBD1. Per the germline V gene, CDR1 is MNHEY and CDR2 is SVGAGI. This CDR3 has 14 amino acids. Trimming at V came to 1 base and at J to 6 bases, leaving 4 bases not matched to a gene. CDR3 DNA: TGTGCCAGCAGTTACTTACAGGGGGCCGGCGAGCAGTACTTC. This encodes CASSYLQGAGEQYF.

A few counts support this clone. The chain recombines TRBV6-6 with TRBJ2-7; 8 bases agree with TRBD2. V dropped 7 bases and J dropped 5; count of bases not matched to a gene: 10. Germline V gives CDR1 MNHNY, CDR2 SVGAGI (reference sequence). This CDR3 has 14 residues. The CDR3 sequence is CASNNPGGFHEQYF. As DNA, the CDR3 is TGTGCCAGCAATAATCCGGGAGGGTTCCACGAGCAGTACTTC.

In its sample, this clone was seen many times. The V and J genes are TRBV15 and TRBJ2-7; tentatively, D is TRBD1 (6 bases). This CDR3 contains 16 residues. Germline CDR1 LNHNV, CDR2 YYDKDF (reference sequence). V was trimmed by 0 bases and J by 1 base, leaving 13 bases between them. The CDR3 DNA follows: TGTGCCACCAGCAGAGAGGGGACAAGGGCTTCCTACGAGCAGTACTTC. Translated: CATSREGTRASYEQYF.

The chain combines TRBV27 with TRBJ1-1; D is unclear. With 5 bases removed from V and 3 bases from J, the gap between germline ends came to 10 bases. This CDR3 comprises 13 residues. Germline V lookup: CDR1 MNHEY, CDR2 SMNVEV (reference sequence). The CDR3 DNA reads TGTGCCAGCAGTCCCACAGCGTACACTGAAGCTTTCTTT. As protein: CASSPTAYTEAFF.

With respect to this clone: The junction and the germline gene differ at one end; a read error may be behind it. V gene TRBV2 combines with J gene TRBJ2-7, with 10 bases matching TRBD2. The CDR3 consists of 16 residues. Germline CDR1 reads SNHLY; CDR2 reads FYNNEI. The CDR3 nucleotides read TGTGCCAGCACGGTTACTCTAGCGGGAGACTCCCACGAGCAGTACTTC. As protein: CASTVTLAGDSHEQYF.

This rearrangement joins TRBV7-9 to TRBJ1-1; possible D gene TRBD1, 6 bases. Deletions cut 5 bases from V and 10 bases from J, with 17 bases between. Germline assignment: CDR1 SEHNR and CDR2 FQNEAQ (reference sequence). The CDR3 sequence is 13 residues long. In DNA, the CDR3 is TGTGCCAGCAGCCTAGGTACCTCCAGGGGAGCTTTCTTT. Protein: CASSLGTSRGAFF. Full variable domain (missing parts from reference TRBV7-9 and TRBJ1-1): DTGVSQNPRHKITKRGQNVTFRCDPISEHNRLYWYRQTLGQGPEFLTYFQNEAQLEKSRLLSDRFSAERPKGSFSTLEIQRTEQGDSAMYLCASSLGTSRGAFFGQGTRLTVV.

The chain recombines TRBV5-4 with TRBJ2-5, with 10 bases lining up with TRBD1. Near its end, the DNA agrees better with TRBJ2-7, so the J call may be wrong. CDR1 SGHNT and CDR2 YYREEE come from the germline V gene (reference sequence). The CDR3 spans 14 residues. This CDR3 reads CASSRRDRGYEQYF. CDR3 nucleotides: TGTGCCAGCAGCCGTCGGGACAGGGGCTACGAGCAGTACTTC.

The rearrangement joins TRBV2 to TRBJ1-1; D might be TRBD1 (5 bases). CDR3 size: 13 residues. V dropped 4 bases and J dropped 4 bases, with 10 bases sitting between them. Germline CDR1 SNHLY, CDR2 FYNNEI. CDR3 sequence (DNA): TGTGCCAGCAGTGTTGGGGGAAGCACTGAAGCTTTCTTT. This sequence encodes CASSVGGSTEAFF. The entire variable domain, with the rest obtained from reference TRBV2 and TRBJ1-1, is as follows: EPEVTQTPSHQVTQMGQEVILRCVPISNHLYFYWYRQILGQKVEFLVSFYNNEISEKSEIFDDQFSVERPDGSNFTLKIRSTKLEDSAMYFCASSVGGSTEAFFGQGTRLTVV.

The DNA for the CDR3 is TGTGCCAGCAGTTCCAACTTGGGGTGGGGCACTGAAGCTTTCTTT. It translates to CASSSNLGWGTEAFF. V gene TRBV28 combines with J gene TRBJ1-1; no clear D. V lost 4 bases and J 4 bases, leaving 16 bases between the germline ends. The CDR3 covers 15 residues. Germline CDR1 MDHEN, CDR2 SYDVKM.

The chain uses TRBV4-2 and TRBJ2-5; 7 nucleotides agree with TRBD2. This CDR3 spans 16 amino acids. V shed 4 bases and J 2 bases; nucleotides not matched to a gene: 10. CDR1 is LGHNA, CDR2 YNFKEQ, per germline. Written as DNA, the CDR3 is TGTGCCAGCAGCCCTCAGGGCGGGAGCCATCAAGAGACCCAGTACTTC. Amino acids: CASSPQGGSHQETQYF.

The rearrangement uses TRBV10-3 and TRBJ1-5, with TRBD1 matching over 7 bases. CDR1 is ENHRY and CDR2 is SYGVKD in the germline V gene. J lost 3 bases, V lost 10 bases, and 9 bases had no gene match. The CDR3 is made up of 14 amino acids. This chain's CDR3 is CATEGAGTNQPQHF. CDR3 in DNA: TGTGCCACCGAGGGGGCAGGTACCAATCAGCCCCAGCATTTT.

This rearrangement joins TRBV5-1 to TRBJ2-5; D not certain. The germline V and J ends were trimmed by 0 bases and 0 bases, with 9 bases remaining between them. From germline, CDR1 is SGHRS and CDR2 YFSETQ. The CDR3 is 15 amino acids. This CDR3 reads CASSLGEPYQETQYF. The CDR3 DNA follows: TGCGCCAGCAGCTTGGGTGAACCTTACCAAGAGACCCAGTACTTC. Based on the CDR3 plus reference TRBV5-1 and TRBJ2-5, the full variable domain is KAGVTQTPRYLIKTRGQQVTLSCSPISGHRSVSWYQQTPGQGLQFLFEYFSETQRNKGNFPGRFSGRQFSNSRSEMNVSTLELGDSALYLCASSLGEPYQETQYFGPGTRLLVL.

V usage is TRBV18 and J usage is TRBJ2-3, with 8 bases fitting TRBD1. J lost 6 bases, V lost 3 bases, and 14 bases had no gene match. This CDR3 region has 17 residues. Germline V gives CDR1 KGHSH, CDR2 LQKENI. The CDR3 sequence: CASSPSRTGQGGDTQYF. The DNA of the CDR3 is TGTGCCAGCTCACCCTCCAGGACAGGGCAAGGCGGGGATACGCAGTATTTT.

J is TRBJ2-3 and V is TRBV14; D is ambiguous. CDR1 SGHDN and CDR2 FVKESK come from the germline V gene. Trimming pared 0 bases from V and 1 base from J, leaving 8 bases between. This CDR3 region has 15 residues. CDR3 amino acids: CASSQDMWGTDTQYF. For the CDR3, the DNA is TGTGCCAGCAGCCAAGATATGTGGGGCACAGATACGCAGTATTTT.

This clone was counted between two and nine times. Additional DNA sequences in this sample encode the identical CDR3. The chain links TRBV7-2 to TRBJ2-7, with 12 bases aligning to TRBD2. The V gene end was trimmed by 5 bases and the J gene end by 1 base; junction bases not matched to a gene: 3. This CDR3 spans 15 amino acids. Germline V gene lookup returns CDR1 SGHTA and CDR2 FQGNSA. CDR3 protein: CASSEGLAGSYEQYF. The CDR3 region has the DNA TGTGCCAGCAGCGAAGGACTAGCGGGATCCTACGAGCAGTACTTC.

As to this clone: This sample includes further DNA sequences coding for the same CDR3. CDR3 amino acids: CASSREDTDTQYF. The CDR3 nucleotides are TGCGCCAGCAGCCGGGAGGACACAGATACGCAGTATTTT. The chain joins TRBV5-1 to TRBJ2-3, with TRBD2 identical over 7 bases. CDR3 length: 13 residues. The trim removed 4 bases at V and 2 bases at J, leaving 1 base unmatched. Germline V gene sequence: CDR1 SGHRS, CDR2 YFSETQ.

This clone was seen once. V and J are TRBV2 and TRBJ1-5, with 10 bases matching TRBD1. The CDR3 runs 16 residues. The V and J ends lost 6 bases and 1 base, in that order; junction bases with no gene match: 6. The germline gives CDR1 SNHLY, CDR2 FYNNEI. CDR3 residues: CASRRQGATSNQPQHF. Here the CDR3 DNA reads TGTGCCAGCAGAAGACAGGGGGCGACAAGCAATCAGCCCCAGCATTTT.